The table lists the clone carrying this T cell receptor beta chain with a count of one. Its target is not known. Researchers report isolating at least 6.5 million PBMCs per sample. This sample was taken from a study of blood T cells in healthy people across ages. General study points: When one million T cells were used, diversity estimates were thought to be underestimates.

Together with a sample-barcoded 5' primer, a J-beta primer mix was included in a second PCR lasting roughly 6 to 12 cycles. Through a template-switch adaptor with 12 random nucleotides, each cDNA molecule received a tag. Each CDR3 protein is one row after TCRdb ran MiXCR on the 5' RACE reads. The sample shows approximately 1,100,000 distinct CDR3 sequences, around 43% of them seen only once. The sequence was collected from a woman aged 55 to 70 in good health. The sequencing sample was made of blood.

DNA for the CDR3: TGTGCCAGCAGCCCCAGGGCGCGGGGGGACTCCTACAATGAGCAGTTCTTC. Its translation is CASSPRARGDSYNEQFF. The rearrangement joins TRBV7-2 to TRBJ2-1, with TRBD2 matching 8 bases. V was pared by 5 bases and J by 0 bases, with 9 bases of the junction left unmatched. Germline V lookup: CDR1 SGHTA, CDR2 FQGNSA. The CDR3 runs 17 residues.